Listed below are T cell receptor beta chains from one sample, sequenced in a study of blood T cells in healthy people across ages. TCRdb processed the 5' RACE reads anew with MiXCR; each CDR3 protein has one entry. The table records about 780,000 distinct CDR3 sequences, approximately 24% of them present only once. This same sample was also part of a study on T cells of mothers and their children.

What was sequenced was blood. These receptors were collected from a boy younger than 18 in good health. Both conserved end residues are part of each CDR3. The D gene is left open where the match is weak. Clone size, where shown, is once, few, many, or a class for clones that have expanded.

j_call | clone_size | d_call | v_call | cdr3_nt | cdr3_aa
TRBJ1-5 | few | . | TRBV6-1 | TGTGCCAGCAGTGAATTCGTGGGTCAGCCCCAGCATTTT | CASSEFVGQPQHF
TRBJ2-5 | . | . | TRBV5-1 | TGCGCCAGCAGCCCCCGGACAGCCCCAGAGACCCAGTACTTC | CASSPRTAPETQYF
TRBJ2-1 | few | TRBD2 | TRBV2 | TGTGCCAGCAGCGGGACTAGCGGGGGGTTCAATGAGCAGTTCTTC | CASSGTSGGFNEQFF
TRBJ2-3 | . | . | TRBV5-5 | TGTGCCAGCAGCTGGACTCGGACTGGGGATACGCAGTATTTT | CASSWTRTGDTQYF
TRBJ2-1 | . | TRBD1 | TRBV15 | TGTGCCACCAGCAGTCTTCAGGGGGCGAATGAGCAGTTCTTC | CATSSLQGANEQFF
TRBJ2-7 | . | . | TRBV5-5 | TGTGCCAGCAGCGGGGCGGGGACCGAGCAGTACTTC | CASSGAGTEQYF
TRBJ2-5 | many | TRBD1 | TRBV3-1 | TGTGCCAGCAGCAAGGGACAGTCCAAAGAGACCCAGTACTTC | CASSKGQSKETQYF
TRBJ1-5 | few | . | TRBV21-1 | TGTGCCAGCAGCAAATTTGGGGTAAGGTTGCAGCCCCAGCATTTT | CASSKFGVRLQPQHF
TRBJ2-3 | few | . | TRBV29-1 | TGCAGCGTTGGAGGGGTCCTCACAGATACGCAGTATTTT | CSVGGVLTDTQYF
TRBJ2-7 | . | . | TRBV5-1 | TGCGCCAACAGCTCCACCACACAGGGCCCCTACGAGCAGTACTTC | CANSSTTQGPYEQYF
TRBJ2-3 | . | . | TRBV20-1 | TGCAGTGCGACTACAGGCCTGAGGGCAGATACGCAGTATTTT | CSATTGLRADTQYF
TRBJ1-1 | . | . | TRBV20-1 | TGCAGTGCTAGTAATAGGAACACTGAAGCTTTCTTT | CSASNRNTEAFF
TRBJ2-5 | . | . | TRBV7-3 | TGTGCCAGCAGCTTAATAGCTCGAGAGACCCAGTACTTC | CASSLIARETQYF
TRBJ2-5 | few | TRBD2 | TRBV6-6 | TGTGCCAGCAGTTACGGGAGGGGCCCGTACCAAGAGACCCAGTACTTC | CASSYGRGPYQETQYF
TRBJ2-1 | . | TRBD2 | TRBV14 | TGTGCCAGCAGCCAGGGCGGGGGGGCCCGCAATGAGCAGTTCTTC | CASSQGGGARNEQFF
TRBJ2-1 | once | . | TRBV4-1 | TGCGCCAGCAGTCCAACAGGGACGAGCTCCTACAATGAGCAGTTCTTC | CASSPTGTSSYNEQFF
TRBJ2-5 | few | TRBD2 | TRBV24-1 | TGTGCCACCAGTGATTCAACTAGCGGGGGGAGAGAGACCCAGTACTTC | CATSDSTSGGRETQYF
TRBJ2-7 | few | . | TRBV27 | TGTGCCAGCAGTTTAGGCCGGGGGAGCGAGCAGTACTTC | CASSLGRGSEQYF
TRBJ2-1 | . | . | TRBV4-1 | TGCGCCAGCAGCCACCCTTCAATTGAGCAGTTCTTC | CASSHPSIEQFF
TRBJ2-5 | . | TRBD1 | TRBV6-1 | TGTGCCAGCGGCCGACAGGGGGCTTCCGGCGAGACCCAGTACTTC | CASGRQGASGETQYF
TRBJ2-3 | . | . | TRBV20-1 | TGCAGCGCGGCAGAAAGCACAGATACGCAGTATTTT | CSAAESTDTQYF
TRBJ2-3 | many | . | TRBV5-1 | TGTGCCAGCAGTTTAACTAGCACAGATACGCAGTATTTT | CASSLTSTDTQYF
TRBJ2-7 | few | TRBD1 | TRBV12-3/TRBV12-4 | TGTGCCAGCAGTTTCGGCCCAGGGACAGGGGAGGACGAGCAGTACTTC | CASSFGPGTGEDEQYF
TRBJ2-5 | few | . | TRBV20-1 | TGCAGTGCTAGAGAGCTACAAGAGACCCAGTACTTC | CSARELQETQYF
TRBJ2-6 | . | TRBD1 | TRBV28 | TGTGCCAGCAGTTCTTTAGGGGGCTCGTATGGGGCCAACGTCCTGACTTTC | CASSSLGGSYGANVLTF
TRBJ2-2 | many | TRBD1 | TRBV20-1 | TGCAGTGCTAGCTGGAGACAGGGCCGGAACACCGGGGAGCTGTTTTTT | CSASWRQGRNTGELFF
TRBJ2-7 | few | TRBD2 | TRBV15 | TGTGCCACCAGCGGGTCCGTAGCGGGGGGACTCTACGAGCAGTACTTC | CATSGSVAGGLYEQYF
TRBJ1-4 | few | . | TRBV23-1 | TGCGCCAGCAGTCCCTTGGAAGGACCTAAACTGTTTTTT | CASSPLEGPKLFF
TRBJ1-6 | . | TRBD1 | TRBV5-1 | TGCGCCAGCAGCGGGACAGGGGCCCTTGGACCCCTCCACTTT | CASSGTGALGPLHF
TRBJ1-5 | . | . | TRBV12-3/TRBV12-4 | TGTGCCAGCAGTTTAGAGGCAGGGGTAAGTCAGCCCCAGCATTTT | CASSLEAGVSQPQHF
TRBJ2-4 | . | . | TRBV28 | TGTGCCACCAGCAGCAGTTTCGTAGTCCAGCTCGGCATTCAGTACTTC | CATSSSFVVQLGIQYF
TRBJ2-5 | . | . | TRBV20-1 | TGCAGTGCTAGAGTCCGGGACTACCAAGAGACCCAGTACTTC | CSARVRDYQETQYF
TRBJ2-3 | . | . | TRBV5-1 | TGCGCCAGCAGCGAGGGGGGCAGCACAGATACGCAGTATTTT | CASSEGGSTDTQYF
TRBJ2-7 | . | TRBD2 | TRBV20-1 | TGCAGTGCTAGAGCCCGGGAGGGTCGGCCCTACGAGCAGTACTTC | CSARAREGRPYEQYF
TRBJ2-2 | few | . | TRBV9 | TGTGCCAGCAGCCTTCCGGCCGGGGAGCTGTTTTTT | CASSLPAGELFF
TRBJ2-7 | few | TRBD1 | TRBV5-1 | TGCGCCAGCAGCTTGAAGACAGGGGGCCACGAGCAGTACTTC | CASSLKTGGHEQYF